This T cell receptor beta chain was identified during a study of CD8 T cells in ankylosing spondylitis. Study-wide results and limits: Significantly higher representation of disease-linked clones was reported for matched ankylosing spondylitis synovial fluid. Some motif variants were previously reported in reactive arthritis synovial fluid and blood. What appeared characteristic of ankylosing spondylitis blood was a TCR beta motif of 7 or 8 highly homologous variants. A CD8+ phenotype characterized the disease-linked clones, which were relatively rare in peripheral blood.

This clonotype was detected a few times. No antigen is known for it. Trimming removed 2 bases at V and 3 bases at J, with 5 bases between. The CDR3 length is 12 residues. The authors made TCR beta libraries by quantitative 5'-RACE with molecular barcodes. In TCRdb, the 5' RACE reads were re-called with MiXCR into one record per CDR3 protein. The table has fewer than 750,000 distinct CDR3 sequences, around a fifth seen once. V usage is TRBV12-3 or TRBV12-4 and J usage is TRBJ2-7; D is undetermined. The sequence derives from a male donor with ankylosing spondylitis. Sample: blood, either unsorted or a sorted T cell fraction (not recorded which). The CDR3 spells CASSLKDYEQYF. For the CDR3, the DNA is TGTGCCAGCAGTTTAAAGGACTACGAGCAGTACTTC.